The sequence of this T cell receptor beta chain was determined in a study of T cell responses to AZD1222 COVID-19 vaccine. Method: immunoSEQ multiplex PCR; TCRdb's copy keeps in-frame clones and lacks some. Of 150,000 to 200,000 clones in the sample, 90% are singletons; the top ten hold approximately 3%. Germline CDR1 and CDR2: KGHSH and LQKENI. The CDR3 totals 16 residues. V was trimmed by 4 bases and J by 0 bases, leaving 13 bases between them. The clonotype comes from an adult in good health. Material: peripheral blood, obtained on day 0 of AZD1222 vaccination. V usage is TRBV18 and J usage is TRBJ1-5, with D tentatively TRBD1 (6 bases). The chain's CDR3 is CASSLTGWASNQPQHF. CDR3 DNA: TGTGCCAGCTCACTGACAGGCTGGGCTAGCAATCAGCCCCAGCATTTT.